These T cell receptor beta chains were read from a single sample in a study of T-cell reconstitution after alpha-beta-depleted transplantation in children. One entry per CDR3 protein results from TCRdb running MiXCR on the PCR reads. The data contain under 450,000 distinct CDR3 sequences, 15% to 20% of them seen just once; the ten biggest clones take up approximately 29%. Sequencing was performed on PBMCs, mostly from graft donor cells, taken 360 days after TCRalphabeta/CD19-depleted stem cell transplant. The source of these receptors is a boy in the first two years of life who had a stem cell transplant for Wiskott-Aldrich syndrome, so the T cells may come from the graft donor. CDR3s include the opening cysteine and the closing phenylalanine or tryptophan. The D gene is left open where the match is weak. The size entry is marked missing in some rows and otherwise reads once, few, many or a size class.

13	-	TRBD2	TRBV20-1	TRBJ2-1	TGCAGCGTCATAGCGGGGGGGCACAATGAGCAGTTCTTC	CSVIAGGHNEQFF
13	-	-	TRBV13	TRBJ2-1	TGTGCCAGCAGCTCTATCCCATACAATGAGCAGTTCTTC	CASSSIPYNEQFF
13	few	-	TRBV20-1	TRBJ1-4	TGCAGTGCTAGTCGGGGAGGTAATGAAAAACTGTTTTTT	CSASRGGNEKLFF
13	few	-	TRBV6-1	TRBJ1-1	TGTGCCAGCAGTAGAGGAGGGAGCACTGAAGCTTTCTTT	CASSRGGSTEAFF
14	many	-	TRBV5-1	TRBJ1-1	TGCGCCAGCAGCTTCCTGCCAGAGCAAACTGAAGCTTTCTTT	CASSFLPEQTEAFF
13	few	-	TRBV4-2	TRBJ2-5	TGTGCCAGCAGCCAGGACCAGAAGGGGACCCAGTACTTC	CASSQDQKGTQYF
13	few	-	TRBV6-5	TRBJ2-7	TGTGCCAGCAAAGTCGGGGGGCAATACGAGCAGTACTTC	CASKVGGQYEQYF
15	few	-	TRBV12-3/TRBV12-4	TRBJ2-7	TGTGCCAGCAGTTTTCACCCGGCGGGCTCCTACGAGCAGTACTTC	CASSFHPAGSYEQYF
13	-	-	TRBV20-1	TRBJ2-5	TGCAGTGCTAGAGATCCCTCGGGGGAGACCCAGTACTTC	CSARDPSGETQYF
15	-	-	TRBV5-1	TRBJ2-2	TGCGCCAGCAGCTTGGAGGGGTCTAAGTCCGGGGAGCTGTTTTTT	CASSLEGSKSGELFF
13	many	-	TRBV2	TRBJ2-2	TGTGCCAGCAGTGAAGAAGATGAAAGGGGGCTGTTTTTT	CASSEEDERGLFF
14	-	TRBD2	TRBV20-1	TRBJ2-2	TGCAGTGCTAGCACTAGCGGGAACACCGGGGAGCTGTTTTTT	CSASTSGNTGELFF
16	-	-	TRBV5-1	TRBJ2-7	TGCGCCAGCAGCTTGGATTCGCCCGCGTTCTCCTACGAGCAGTACTTC	CASSLDSPAFSYEQYF
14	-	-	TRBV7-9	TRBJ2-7	TGTGCCAGCAGCTATAAGGGCGAGTCCTACGAGCAGTACTTC	CASSYKGESYEQYF
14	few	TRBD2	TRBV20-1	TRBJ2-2	TGCAGTGCTAGAGAGGCGGGGGGACCCGGGGAGCTGTTTTTT	CSAREAGGPGELFF
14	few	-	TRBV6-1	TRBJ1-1	TGTGCCAGCAGGACACAGGGTCCAAACACTGAAGCTTTCTTT	CASRTQGPNTEAFF
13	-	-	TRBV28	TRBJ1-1	TGTGCCAGCAGTCAACCCCCTGGGAGCGAAGCTTTCTTT	CASSQPPGSEAFF
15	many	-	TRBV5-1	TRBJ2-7	TGCGCCAGCAGCTTGGGATGGTGGAGCTCCTACGAGCAGTACTTC	CASSLGWWSSYEQYF
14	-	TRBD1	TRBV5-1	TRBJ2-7	TGCGCCAGCAGAATTGGACAGGGCTGGGGAGAGCAGTACTTC	CASRIGQGWGEQYF
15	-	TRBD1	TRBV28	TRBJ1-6	TGTGCCAGCAGACAGGGGAGTTCCTATAATTCACCCCTCCACTTT	CASRQGSSYNSPLHF
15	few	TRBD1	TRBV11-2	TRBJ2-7	TGTGCCAGCAGCCGCCACAGGGGACGGTTGGGTGAGCAGTACTTC	CASSRHRGRLGEQYF
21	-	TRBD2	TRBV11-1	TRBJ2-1	TGTGCCAGCAGACGCCCCCTAACTAGCGGGAGGGATCTAAGCTCCTACAATGAGCAGTTCTTC	CASRRPLTSGRDLSSYNEQFF
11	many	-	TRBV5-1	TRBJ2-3	TGCGCCAGCAGGCTCACAGATACGCAGTATTTT	CASRLTDTQYF